This TCR beta chain is from a study of CD8 T cells in Susac syndrome (dated 2019 in TCRdb). About the full investigation: Of the Susac syndrome patients who were sequenced, about six had clinically active disease and eight or nine were in clinical remission. At the time of blood withdrawal, Susac syndrome patients were either therapy-naive, taking corticosteroids (with some also receiving IVIg), or on IVIg alone. Whether CD8+ T cell activation and differentiation in Susac syndrome was antigen driven was tested using repertoire sequencing. The clonality of the CD8+ T cell repertoire was compared across approximately 12 healthy donors, roughly 14 Susac syndrome patients and under 18 multiple sclerosis patients.

RNA was extracted using the RNeasy kit, and 0.5 to 1 microgram was reverse transcribed with random hexamers. The immunoSEQ multiplex PCR assay, covering 54 Vbeta and 13 Jbeta segments, was used to amplify TCR beta CDR3 regions. Bias from PCR amplification was corrected by using a synthetic template baseline for primer optimization and for computational correction. In the paper's pipeline: Reads were assigned to V, D and J genes according to IMGT and analyzed in immunoSEQ Analyzer, with only productive sequences retained. To calculate clonality, Shannon entropy was normalized by log2 of the number of productive unique sequences and then subtracted from one. Public and private clones were assessed among the 100 most prevalent clones of each patient and control. Susac-specific clones were defined as absent from healthy and MS cohorts, 1052 published viral clones and other ImmuneACCESS disease sequences. TCRdb itself trimmed the public reads at Q25 with fastp, ran MiXCR and retained productive beta chains. For every CDR3 protein sequence, its rows merge into one entry that carries the most common genes and DNA. The V and J calls and clone size are TCRdb's, not the authors'. Within this sample are about 100,000 distinct CDR3 sequences, with 95% of them counted one time only. The ten largest clones represent less than 0.35% of the sample.

The study at large found these results: The study acknowledged that relatively few individuals were included in the TCR sequencing and HLA analysis. Looking at Susac-specific public clones, the researchers identified approximately 15 in the total CD8+ repertoire and a few in the CD8+ TEMRA repertoire. Susac syndrome CD8+ repertoires showed clonal expansion, highest in CD8+ TEMRA cells and greater in clinically active than remitting patients.

Concerning this clonotype itself: Its binding antigen is unknown. No much larger clone is present one base from it, and per-base qualities are unavailable.

Peripheral blood CD8+ and CD4+ T cells from healthy donors, Susac syndrome patients and multiple sclerosis patients were profiled by high-throughput TCR beta sequencing. The Susac syndrome patients fulfilled recently defined diagnostic criteria for definite or probable disease. CD8+ TEMRA cells were enriched by FACS, while bulk CD8+ and CD4+ T cells were purified by magnetic negative isolation. Blood was collected in EDTA tubes and processed within 24 hours, with PBMCs isolated through density gradient centrifugation. PBMCs destined for TCR sequencing were cryopreserved in liquid nitrogen and later thawed in a 37 °C water bath. A purity of at least 90% was achieved for sorted or isolated CD4+, CD8+ and CD8+ TEMRA cells. The germline V gene provides CDR1 KGHDR and CDR2 SFDVKD. The germline V end is reduced by 2 bases and the J end by 3 bases; junction bases left unmatched: 6. The CDR3 goes from the cysteine to the phenylalanine over 16 residues. Of all the DNA, just the CDR3 is kept, 48 bases in frame from base 1.

The specimen was CD8+ T cells from PBMCs. Here the chain combines TRBV24-1 and TRBJ1-5; 7 bases in the middle match TRBD1. This receptor was taken from a human donor with Susac syndrome. CDR3 loop: CATSDSTGAHNQPQHF. The nucleotides are TGTGCCACCAGTGATTCAACAGGGGCACACAATCAGCCCCAGCATTTT.